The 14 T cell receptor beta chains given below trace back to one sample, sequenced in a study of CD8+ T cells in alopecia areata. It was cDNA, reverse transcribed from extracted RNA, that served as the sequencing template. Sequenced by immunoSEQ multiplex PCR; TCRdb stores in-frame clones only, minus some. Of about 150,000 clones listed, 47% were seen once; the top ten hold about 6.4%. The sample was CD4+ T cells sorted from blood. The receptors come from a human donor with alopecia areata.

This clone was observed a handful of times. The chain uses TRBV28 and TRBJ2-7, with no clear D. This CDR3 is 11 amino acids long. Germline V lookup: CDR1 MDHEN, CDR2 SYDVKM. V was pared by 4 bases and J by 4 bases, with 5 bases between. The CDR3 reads CASSSGYEQYF. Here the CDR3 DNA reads TGTGCCAGCAGTTCTGGTTACGAGCAGTACTTC. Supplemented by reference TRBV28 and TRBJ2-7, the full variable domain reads DVKVTQSSRYLVKRTGEKVFLECVQDMDHENMFWYRQDPGLGLRLIYFSYDVKMKEKGDIPEGYSVSREKKERFSLILESASTNQTSMYLCASSSGYEQYFGPGTRLTVT.

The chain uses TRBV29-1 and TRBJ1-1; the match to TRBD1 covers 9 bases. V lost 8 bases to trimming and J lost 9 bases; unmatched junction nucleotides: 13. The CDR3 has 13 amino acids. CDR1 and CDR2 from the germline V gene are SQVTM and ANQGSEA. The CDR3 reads CSTLWGQGFKAFF. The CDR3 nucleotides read TGCAGCACCCTTTGGGGACAGGGTTTTAAAGCTTTCTTT.

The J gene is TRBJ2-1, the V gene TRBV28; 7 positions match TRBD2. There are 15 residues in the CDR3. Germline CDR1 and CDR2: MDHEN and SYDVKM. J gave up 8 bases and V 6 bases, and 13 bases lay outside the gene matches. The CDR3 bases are TGTGCCAGCAGAACGAGCGGGACGAACCCGGATGAGCAGTTCTTC. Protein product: CASRTSGTNPDEQFF.

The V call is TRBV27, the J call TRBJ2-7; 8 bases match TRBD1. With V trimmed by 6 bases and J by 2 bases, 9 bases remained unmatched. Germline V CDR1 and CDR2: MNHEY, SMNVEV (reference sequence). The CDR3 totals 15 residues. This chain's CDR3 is CASSLRTGLPYEQYF. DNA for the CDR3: TGTGCCAGCAGCTTAAGGACAGGGCTCCCCTACGAGCAGTACTTC.

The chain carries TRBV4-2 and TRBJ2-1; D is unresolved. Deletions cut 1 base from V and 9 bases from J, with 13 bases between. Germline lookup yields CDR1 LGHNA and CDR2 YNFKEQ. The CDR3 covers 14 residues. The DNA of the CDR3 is TGTGCCAGCAGCCAAGGGAACCCCAAAAGTGAGCAGTTCTTC. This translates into CASSQGNPKSEQFF.

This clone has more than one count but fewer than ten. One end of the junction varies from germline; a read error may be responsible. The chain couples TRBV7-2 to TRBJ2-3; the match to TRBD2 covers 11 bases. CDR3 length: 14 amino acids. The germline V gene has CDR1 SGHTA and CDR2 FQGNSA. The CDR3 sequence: CASSLAGGPNTQYF. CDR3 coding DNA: TGTGCCAGCAGCCTAGCGGGGGGCCCAAATACGCAGTATTTT.

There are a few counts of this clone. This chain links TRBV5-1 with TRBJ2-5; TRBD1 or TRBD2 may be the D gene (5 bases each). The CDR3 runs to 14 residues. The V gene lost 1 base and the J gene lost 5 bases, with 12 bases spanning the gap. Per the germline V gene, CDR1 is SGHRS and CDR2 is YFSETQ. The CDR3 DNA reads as TGCGCCAGCAGCTTGTATGGGGGTGCGGAGACCCAGTACTTC. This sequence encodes CASSLYGGAETQYF.

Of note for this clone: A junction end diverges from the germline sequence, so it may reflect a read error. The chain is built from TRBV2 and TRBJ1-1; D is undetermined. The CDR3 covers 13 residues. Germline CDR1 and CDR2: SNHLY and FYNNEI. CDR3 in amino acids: CASSVGEYTEAFF. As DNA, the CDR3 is TGTGCCAGCAGTGTGGGCGAGTACACCGAAGCTTTCTTT.

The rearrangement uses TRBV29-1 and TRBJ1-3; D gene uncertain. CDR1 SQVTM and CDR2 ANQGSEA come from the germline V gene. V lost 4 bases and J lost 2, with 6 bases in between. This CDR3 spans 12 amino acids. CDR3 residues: CSVAVAGNTIYF. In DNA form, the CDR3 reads TGCAGCGTTGCTGTAGCTGGAAACACCATATATTTT.

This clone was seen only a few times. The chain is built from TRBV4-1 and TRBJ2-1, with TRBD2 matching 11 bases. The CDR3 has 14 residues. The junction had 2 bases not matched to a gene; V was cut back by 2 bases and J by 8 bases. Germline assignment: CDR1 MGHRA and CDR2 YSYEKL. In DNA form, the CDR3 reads TGCGCCAGCAGCCAAACTAGCGGGAGAGATGAGCAGTTCTTC. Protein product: CASSQTSGRDEQFF.

Written as DNA, the CDR3 is TGCAGCGCTAGCACACGGTGGGGGAACACTGAAGCTTTCTTT. It yields the protein CSASTRWGNTEAFF. The rearrangement links TRBV29-1 to TRBJ1-1; the D is unclear. This CDR3 has 14 amino acids. V dropped 7 bases and J dropped 1 base, with 16 bases sitting between them. The germline V gene has CDR1 SQVTM and CDR2 ANQGSEA.

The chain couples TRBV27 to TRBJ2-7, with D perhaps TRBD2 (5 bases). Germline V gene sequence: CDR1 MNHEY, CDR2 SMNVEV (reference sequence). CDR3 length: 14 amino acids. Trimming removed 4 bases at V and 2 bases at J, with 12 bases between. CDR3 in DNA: TGTGCCAGCAGTTCGCGGGCCGGAGCCTACGAGCAGTACTTC. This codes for CASSSRAGAYEQYF.

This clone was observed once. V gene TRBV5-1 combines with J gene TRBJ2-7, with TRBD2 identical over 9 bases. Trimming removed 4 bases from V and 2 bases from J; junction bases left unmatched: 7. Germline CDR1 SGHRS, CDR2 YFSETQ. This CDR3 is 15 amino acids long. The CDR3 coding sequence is TGCGCCAGCAGCACCAAAGCGGGAGGACCCTACGAGCAGTACTTC. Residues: CASSTKAGGPYEQYF.

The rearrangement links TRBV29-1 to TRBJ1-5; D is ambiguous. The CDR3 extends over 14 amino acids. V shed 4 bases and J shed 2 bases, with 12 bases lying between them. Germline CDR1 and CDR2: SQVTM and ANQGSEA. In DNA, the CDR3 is TGCAGCGTTGTGTGGGGAACTGGCAATCAGCCCCAGCATTTT. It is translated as CSVVWGTGNQPQHF.